The clone carrying this TCR beta chain was seen a few times. The data originate from a study of shared clonotypes between healthy human individuals. The CDR3 loop spans 13 amino acids. Trimming cost V 5 bases and J 7 bases, with 12 bases left between them. The germline gives CDR1 SGHAT, CDR2 FQNNGV. Assay: immunoSEQ multiplex PCR; the TCRdb copy retains only in-frame clones and omits some. The table lists more than 550,000 clones, around 70% of them singletons. The clonotype was recovered from a woman aged 30 to 39 in good health. The chain combines TRBV11-2 with TRBJ1-3, with no clear D. The sequenced material came from memory CD4+ T cells sorted from blood. The subset denotes: CD45RA-negative fraction. CDR3 protein: CASSQDTGNTIYF. CDR3 bases: TGTGCCAGCAGCCAAGACACGGGGAACACCATATATTTT.